This TCR beta chain emerged from a study of Ad26.COV2.S vaccination and SARS-CoV-2 variants. Study background: The trial was COV1001 and the donor's arm was Ad26.COV2.S. The study gave Ad26.COV2.S intramuscularly, once or twice 56 days apart.

V lost 0 bases and J lost 6, with 15 bases in between. The length of the CDR3 is 14 residues. Germline CDR1 is GTSNPN and CDR2 is SVGIG (reference sequence). Method: immunoSEQ multiplex PCR; TCRdb's copy keeps in-frame clones and lacks some. The sample has around 500,000 clones; 80% to 90% are singletons. Treatment in this sample: approximately 18 received Ad26.COV2.S at low or high dose, single or two shots; several received placebo; per-sample allocation not given. Each sample was drawn 63 days after the first injection (of vaccine or placebo). This adult donor, from Boston, was 18-55 years old. Built on an Ad26 vector, the vaccine expressed Wuhan-strain SARS-CoV-2 spike.

The material sequenced was peripheral blood, taken in a trial of Ad26.COV2.S vaccine versus placebo. The receptor's source is a person between 18 and 65 years old who received the Ad26.COV2.S COVID-19 vaccine or a placebo. This chain joins TRBV30 and TRBJ2-7, with D perhaps matching TRBD1 or TRBD2 (6 bases each). This CDR3 reads CAWSVRQEGGEQYF. The DNA of the CDR3 is TGTGCCTGGAGTGTACGACAGGAGGGGGGCGAGCAGTACTTC.